This passage covers 29 T cell receptor beta chains from one sample sequenced in a study of control samples from healthy donors and cancer patients. The data were produced by immunoSEQ multiplex PCR, yet TCRdb's version contains in-frame clones alone and is incomplete. The repertoire holds 90,000 to 150,000 clones, around nine tenths seen once, with 12% in the top ten. Material: blood. These receptors were collected from a man younger than 45 in good health.

The CDR3 nucleotides read TGTGCCTGGAGTGTAACGGCAGGGGATGGCTACACCTTC. Translation gives CAWSVTAGDGYTF. This rearrangement joins TRBV30 to TRBJ1-2, with D tentatively TRBD1 (6 bases). CDR3 length: 13 residues. Trimming removed 0 bases from V and 6 bases from J, with 11 bases in between. Germline loops: CDR1 GTSNPN, CDR2 SVGIG (reference sequence).

The CDR3 DNA follows: TGTGCCAGCAGCGTAGGGACAGGGTCTCACAATGAGCAGTTCTTC. Translating gives CASSVGTGSHNEQFF. This sequence joins TRBV9 and TRBJ2-1, with 8 bases identical to TRBD1. Germline V CDR1 and CDR2: SGDLS, YYNGEE. The J segment lost 5 bases and the V segment lost 0 bases, leaving 4 bases of the junction unmatched. The CDR3 has 15 amino acids. Full variable domain (remainder filled in from reference TRBV9 and TRBJ2-1): DSGVTQTPKHLITATGQRVTLRCSPRSGDLSVYWYQQSLDQGLQFLIQYYNGEERAKGNILERFSAQQFPDLHSELNLSSLELGDSALYFCASSVGTGSHNEQFFGPGTRLTVL.

V is TRBV5-1 and J is TRBJ1-1; D gene ambiguous. Germline V lookup: CDR1 SGHRS, CDR2 YFSETQ. The ends were cut back, 0 bases at V and 5 bases at J, with 14 bases in the middle. The CDR3 is 15 amino acids. CDR3 nucleotide sequence: TGCGCCAGCAGCTTGGCCGTTGGTGTAAGGACTGAAGCTTTCTTT. Translation gives CASSLAVGVRTEAFF.

J is TRBJ1-2 and V is TRBV24-1, with D perhaps TRBD1 (5 bases). The germline V gene has CDR1 KGHDR and CDR2 SFDVKD. Between the trimmed V and J ends, which lost 7 bases and 6 bases, there was a span of 23 bases. There are 16 residues in the CDR3. CDR3 nucleotides: TGTGCCACCAGCCCTGCGGGTTTTGGGGCCCCAGATGGCTACACCTTC. Translating it yields CATSPAGFGAPDGYTF.

This sequence joins TRBV4-1 and TRBJ1-6; 9 nucleotides line up with TRBD1. There are 18 residues in the CDR3. Germline CDR1 is MGHRA and CDR2 is YSYEKL. Trimming cost V 0 bases and J 6 bases; bases outside gene matches: 9. The CDR3 nucleotides read TGCGCCAGCAGCCAAGAGCTTACAGGGGGCGGCGGTAATTCACCCCTCCACTTT. Encoded protein: CASSQELTGGGGNSPLHF.

The J gene is TRBJ2-1, the V gene TRBV5-1; 8 nucleotides match TRBD2. CDR3 length equals 16 residues. The V and J ends lost 3 bases and 0 bases, in that order; junction bases with no gene match: 5. Germline assignment: CDR1 SGHRS and CDR2 YFSETQ. DNA for the CDR3: TGCGCCAGCAGCTCCCGCGGGGGGACCTCCTACAATGAGCAGTTCTTC. Translating it yields CASSSRGGTSYNEQFF.

The CDR3 protein is CASSLEFDQPQHF. As DNA, the CDR3 is TGCGCCAGCAGCTTGGAATTCGATCAGCCCCAGCATTTT. The rearrangement links TRBV5-1 to TRBJ1-5; D gene unclear. CDR3 length: 13 residues. The V end lost 0 bases, the J end lost 5 bases, and 6 bases lay between the germline ends. Germline CDR1 and CDR2: SGHRS and YFSETQ.

The genes are TRBV6-2 or TRBV6-3 and TRBJ1-5, with 7 bases lining up with TRBD1. The CDR3 contains 15 residues. V gave up 2 bases and J gave up 6 bases; unmatched junction bases: 7. The germline gives CDR1 MNHEY, CDR2 SVGEGT. This CDR3 is CASSYGGGLVQPQHF. The CDR3 coding sequence is TGTGCCAGCAGTTACGGAGGGGGCCTCGTTCAGCCCCAGCATTTT.

This chain uses TRBV4-1 with TRBJ1-5; 7 positions match TRBD1. Germline assignment: CDR1 MGHRA and CDR2 YSYEKL. CDR3 length: 17 residues. After removal of 0 bases from V and 7 bases from J, the junction contained 12 bases not matched to a gene. The CDR3: CASSQDQEQGIGQPQHF. The CDR3 DNA sequence: TGCGCCAGCAGCCAAGATCAGGAACAGGGGATAGGGCAGCCCCAGCATTTT.

The genes are TRBV29-1 and TRBJ1-1, with D perhaps TRBD1 (5 bases). CDR3 length: 12 residues. The ends were cut back, 5 bases at V and 5 bases at J, with 12 bases in the middle. CDR1 and CDR2 from the germline V gene are SQVTM and ANQGSEA. CDR3 amino acids: CSVRGGSTEAFF. In DNA form, the CDR3 reads TGCAGCGTTCGGGGGGGAAGTACTGAAGCTTTCTTT.

The CDR3 loop reads CASTTGGRNTIYF. The CDR3 DNA follows: TGTGCCAGCACGACAGGGGGTCGAAACACCATATATTTT. The rearrangement links TRBV2 to TRBJ1-3, with 9 bases lining up with TRBD1. Germline trimming cut 7 bases from V and 5 bases from J; bases unmatched to any gene: 3. The CDR3 runs to 13 residues. Germline V gives CDR1 SNHLY, CDR2 FYNNEI.

The rearrangement links TRBV6-5 to TRBJ1-1; no firm D call. Germline V gene sequence: CDR1 MNHEY, CDR2 SVGAGI. CDR3 length: 13 residues. V was clipped by 11 bases and J by 3 bases, with 16 bases between them. CDR3 region: CAVASGVHTEAFF. For the CDR3, the DNA is TGTGCCGTTGCGTCGGGAGTACACACTGAAGCTTTCTTT.

For the CDR3, the DNA is TGTGCCAGCAGTGGAGATAATTCACCCCTCCACTTT. The encoded protein is CASSGDNSPLHF. The V gene is TRBV25-1, the J gene TRBJ1-6; no firm D call. Trimming took 4 bases from V and 5 from J, leaving 3 bases between them. Germline V gene data show CDR1 as MGHDK and CDR2 as SYGVNS. The CDR3 length is 12 residues. Supplemented by reference TRBV25-1 and TRBJ1-6, the full variable domain reads EADIYQTPRYLVIGTGKKITLECSQTMGHDKMYWYQQDPGMELHLIHYSYGVNSTEKGDLSSESTVSRIRTEHFPLTLESARPSHTSQYLCASSGDNSPLHFGNGTRLTVT.

V usage is TRBV11-2 and J usage is TRBJ2-1; no reliable D call. The CDR3 loop spans 15 amino acids. Trimming took off 2 bases at V and 0 bases at J, with 8 bases between the two ends. Germline CDR1 SGHAT, CDR2 FQNNGV. The CDR3 DNA is TGTGCCAGCAGCTTAAAAAGGAGCTCCTACAATGAGCAGTTCTTC. It is translated as CASSLKRSSYNEQFF. Using reference TRBV11-2 and TRBJ2-1 for the parts outside the CDR3, the full variable domain is EAGVAQSPRYKIIEKRQSVAFWCNPISGHATLYWYQQILGQGPKLLIQFQNNGVVDDSQLPKDRFSAERLKGVDSTLKIQPAKLEDSAVYLCASSLKRSSYNEQFFGPGTRLTVL.

V usage is TRBV13 and J usage is TRBJ1-2; D possibly corresponds to TRBD1 (5 bases). There are 12 residues in the CDR3. V dropped 3 bases and J dropped 10 bases, with 12 bases sitting between them. CDR1 and CDR2 from the germline V gene are PRHDT and FYEKMQ (reference sequence). CDR3 sequence (DNA): TGTGCCAGCAGCTTTATCAGGGCTGACTACACCTTC. Its translation: CASSFIRADYTF.

V usage is TRBV7-2 and J usage is TRBJ1-1, with D perhaps matching TRBD1 (6 bases). The CDR3 spans 17 residues. CDR1 and CDR2 from the germline V gene are SGHTA and FQGNSA. Trimming took 6 bases from V and 5 from J, leaving 25 bases between them. Here the CDR3 reads CASSSKLTGIGWTEAFF. CDR3 DNA sequence: TGTGCCAGCAGTTCCAAACTAACAGGGATCGGGTGGACTGAAGCTTTCTTT.

This clone was seen once. The chain has TRBV6-1 and TRBJ2-5; 10 bases match TRBD2. This CDR3 contains 20 residues. Unmatched junction bases numbered 19, after V lost 2 bases and J lost 4 bases. CDR1 is MNHNS and CDR2 is SASEGT in the germline V gene. CDR3 loop: CASSEWLAGAPREDGETQYF. The DNA of the CDR3 is TGTGCCAGCAGTGAATGGCTAGCGGGGGCACCCAGAGAAGATGGAGAGACCCAGTACTTC.

The chain combines TRBV6-5 with TRBJ1-4; unclear D gene. Per the germline V gene, CDR1 is MNHEY and CDR2 is SVGAGI. V shed 8 bases and J shed 3 bases, with 13 bases lying between them. This CDR3 region has 14 residues. The CDR3 reads CASSLDGPNEKLFF. CDR3 DNA: TGTGCCAGCTCTTTGGACGGTCCTAATGAAAAACTGTTTTTT.

As concerns this clone: The identical CDR3 is also encoded by other nucleotide sequences in the sample. The V and J genes are TRBV5-1 and TRBJ1-1; D remains ambiguous. Germline loops: CDR1 SGHRS, CDR2 YFSETQ. CDR3 length: 13 amino acids. Between the trimmed V and J ends, which lost 4 bases and 2 bases, there was a span of 9 bases. CDR3: CASSPVVNTEAFF. Here the CDR3 DNA reads TGCGCCAGCAGCCCCGTTGTAAACACTGAAGCTTTCTTT.

This rearrangement joins TRBV6-5 to TRBJ1-2; the match to TRBD1 covers 7 bases. V lost 6 bases and J lost 5; bases outside the gene matches: 6. This CDR3 region has 13 residues. CDR1 and CDR2 (germline): MNHEY, SVGAGI. In DNA form, the CDR3 reads TGTGCCAGCAGGGGACAGACCCTTTATGGCTACACCTTC. This translates into CASRGQTLYGYTF.

J is TRBJ2-5 and V is TRBV24-1; the match to TRBD1 covers 10 bases. The CDR3 spans 15 residues. The ends lost 4 bases at V and 3 bases at J; junction bases unmatched: 4. Germline assignment: CDR1 KGHDR and CDR2 SFDVKD. CDR3 DNA sequence: TGTGCCACCAGTGAAGCCGGGACAGGGGAAGAGACCCAGTACTTC. This encodes CATSEAGTGEETQYF.

V usage is TRBV28 and J usage is TRBJ2-7; 7 bases line up with TRBD1. Unmatched junction bases numbered 2, after V lost 2 bases and J lost 4 bases. CDR1 MDHEN and CDR2 SYDVKM come from the germline V gene. The CDR3 is 13 amino acids. CDR3: CASSLRTGYEQYV. In nucleotides, the CDR3 is TGTGCCAGCAGTTTAAGGACAGGATACGAGCAGTACGTC.

The chain links TRBV28 to TRBJ1-1; TRBD1 matches 7 bases. CDR1 is MDHEN, CDR2 SYDVKM, per germline. With V trimmed by 3 bases and J by 5 bases, 6 bases remained unmatched. The CDR3 covers 14 residues. CDR3 DNA sequence: TGTGCCAGCAGTTTTGCCCAGGGGGGAACTGAAGCTTTCTTT. Its translation: CASSFAQGGTEAFF.

This chain links TRBV7-8 with TRBJ2-5, with 9 positions matching TRBD2. From germline, CDR1 is SGHVS and CDR2 FQNEAQ. The trim removed 5 bases at V and 1 base at J, leaving 8 bases unmatched. There are 16 residues in the CDR3. CDR3 sequence: CASSQSGGTLQETQYF. As DNA, the CDR3 is TGTGCCAGCAGCCAAAGCGGGGGGACCCTCCAAGAGACCCAGTACTTC.

V and J are TRBV9 and TRBJ1-2, with D unresolved. The germline V gene has CDR1 SGDLS and CDR2 YYNGEE. V shed 4 bases and J shed 6 bases, with 22 bases lying between them. The CDR3 runs 16 residues. The CDR3 nucleotides read TGTGCCAGCAGCCCAACGCCGGGAGGCCCTTTGGATGGCTACACCTTC. Amino acid sequence: CASSPTPGGPLDGYTF. The full variable domain, completed using reference TRBV9 and TRBJ1-2, is DSGVTQTPKHLITATGQRVTLRCSPRSGDLSVYWYQQSLDQGLQFLIQYYNGEERAKGNILERFSAQQFPDLHSELNLSSLELGDSALYFCASSPTPGGPLDGYTFGSGTRLTVV.

This clone appeared once. The chain combines TRBV10-3 with TRBJ2-3, with D perhaps TRBD2 (6 bases). The CDR3 totals 15 residues. The germline gives CDR1 ENHRY, CDR2 SYGVKD. V dropped 0 bases and J dropped 6 bases, with 13 bases sitting between them. CDR3 sequence: CAISESGTLPDTQYF. CDR3 sequence (DNA): TGTGCCATCAGTGAGTCCGGGACTCTACCCGATACGCAGTATTTT.

This clone occurred many times. The chain uses TRBV2 and TRBJ1-1; possible D gene TRBD1, 6 bases. The CDR3 runs to 13 residues. Per the germline V gene, CDR1 is SNHLY and CDR2 is FYNNEI. V was cut by 10 bases and J by 10 bases, with 22 bases left in between. The CDR3 DNA sequence: TGTGCCAACCTCGATGCGATAAAGGGGGTAGCTTTCTTT. Its translation: CANLDAIKGVAFF.

The V call is TRBV7-7, the J call TRBJ2-2; 8 bases are shared with TRBD1. CDR3 length: 16 residues. Germline CDR1 is SSHAT and CDR2 is FNYEAQ (reference sequence). V dropped 0 bases and J dropped 5; count of bases not matched to a gene: 5. The CDR3 loop reads CASSLAHTGGTGELFF. CDR3 sequence (DNA): TGTGCCAGCAGCTTAGCCCATACAGGGGGAACCGGGGAGCTGTTTTTT.

This clone was seen only a few times. In DNA form, the CDR3 reads TGTGCCAGTAGTACCACAGGGAGCTCACCCCTCCACTTT. As protein: CASSTTGSSPLHF. V gene TRBV19 combines with J gene TRBJ1-6; maybe TRBD1 (6 bases). The V end was cut by 4 bases, the J end by 10 bases, with 11 bases between. The CDR3 consists of 13 residues. Germline V lookup: CDR1 LNHDA, CDR2 SQIVND (reference sequence).